The T cell receptor (beta chain) under discussion was sequenced for a study of blood T cells in healthy people across ages. Germline V gene data show CDR1 as SQVTM and CDR2 as ANQGSEA. Trimming at V came to 4 bases and at J to 5 bases, leaving 4 bases not matched to a gene. CDR3 length: 14 residues. It was with a sample-barcoded 5' primer and a J-beta primer mix that a second PCR of roughly 7 to 12 cycles was run. TCRdb re-derived calls from the 5' RACE reads in MiXCR, one entry per CDR3 protein. Of about 720,000 distinct CDR3 sequences listed, approximately 21% are singletons. Each sample used at least 6 million PBMCs.

The source material was blood. The TCR comes from a man between 65 and 80 years old in good health. The rearrangement uses TRBV29-1 and TRBJ2-2, with 10 bases fitting TRBD2. The DNA for the CDR3 is TGCAGCGTTGGAGCGGGAGGGCATACCGGGGAGCTGTTTTTT. This encodes CSVGAGGHTGELFF.